One sample yielded the 16 T cell receptor beta chains listed below, sequenced in a study of shared clonotypes between healthy human individuals. Assay used: immunoSEQ multiplex PCR; TCRdb lists only in-frame clones, some missing. The table records 2 million to 3 million clones, 85% to 95% of them present only once. The sequenced sample was naive CD4+ T cells sorted from blood. Subset in this sample: CD45RA+ positively selected. The receptors originated from a man aged 18 to 35 in good health.

The J gene is TRBJ2-1, the V gene TRBV28, with D possibly being TRBD1 (6 bases). The length of the CDR3 is 17 residues. Trimming stripped 10 bases from V and 0 bases from J, with 22 bases between. CDR1 is MDHEN and CDR2 is SYDVKM in the germline V gene. As DNA, the CDR3 is TGTGCCATCCTCAGCATTACAGGGCTTCGCTCCTACAATGAGCAGTTCTTC. This codes for CAILSITGLRSYNEQFF.

The V gene is TRBV29-1, the J gene TRBJ2-3, with D possibly being TRBD1 or TRBD2 (6 bases each). Trimming removed 6 bases from V and 5 bases from J, with 18 bases in between. The CDR3 consists of 14 residues. Germline V gene lookup returns CDR1 SQVTM and CDR2 ANQGSEA. The CDR3 sequence: CSVSPGGWKDTQYF. The CDR3, as DNA: TGCAGCGTCAGTCCCGGGGGCTGGAAAGATACGCAGTATTTT.

This clone was counted a few times. The chain recombines TRBV29-1 with TRBJ1-1; D is undetermined. The CDR3 covers 11 residues. The germline V gene has CDR1 SQVTM and CDR2 ANQGSEA. The germline V and J ends were trimmed by 4 bases and 8 bases, with 11 bases remaining between them. CDR3 in DNA: TGCAGCGTTGGCGGGATGTGGGAAGCTTTCTTT. It is translated as CSVGGMWEAFF.

CDR3 region: CASSVGGVAGSDTQYF. In DNA form, the CDR3 reads TGTGCCAGCAGCGTAGGAGGCGTGGCGGGATCAGATACGCAGTATTTT. The V gene is TRBV9, the J gene TRBJ2-3, with D possibly matching TRBD2 (6 bases). Germline V lookup: CDR1 SGDLS, CDR2 YYNGEE. The CDR3 is 16 residues long. Deletions cut 0 bases from V and 4 bases from J, with 15 bases between.

V gene TRBV7-8 combines with J gene TRBJ1-4, with unresolved D. From germline, CDR1 is SGHVS and CDR2 FQNEAQ. V shed 2 bases and J shed 5 bases, with 9 bases lying between them. The CDR3 has 14 amino acids. The CDR3 DNA reads as TGTGCCAGCAGCTTACCGGGAACCAATGAAAAACTGTTTTTT. Translated, it gives CASSLPGTNEKLFF.

The chain couples TRBV2 to TRBJ1-1, with TRBD1 identical over 8 bases. V shed 0 bases, J shed 4 bases, and the junction held 13 bases outside the gene matches. The CDR3 is made up of 18 amino acids. CDR1 and CDR2 from the germline V gene are SNHLY and FYNNEI. The CDR3 loop is CASSEAGQGALGVTEAFF. The CDR3 DNA reads as TGTGCCAGCAGTGAAGCGGGGCAGGGGGCCCTCGGGGTCACTGAAGCTTTCTTT.

The genes are TRBV18 and TRBJ1-4; no clear D. Germline V gene sequence: CDR1 KGHSH, CDR2 LQKENI. CDR3 size: 15 residues. V shed 3 bases and J shed 4 bases, with 12 bases lying between them. The CDR3 spells CASSPRPDRNEKLFF. The CDR3 DNA reads TGTGCCAGCTCACCTCGCCCCGACCGTAATGAAAAACTGTTTTTT.

The rearrangement links TRBV27 to TRBJ2-6; 7 bases are shared with TRBD2. Trimming took 5 bases from V and 2 from J; bases not matched to a gene: 9. This CDR3 region has 17 residues. Germline CDR1 is MNHEY and CDR2 is SMNVEV (reference sequence). The CDR3 region has the DNA TGTGCCAGCAGTCCCTACGGGGGGTCGGCTGGGGCCAACGTCCTGACTTTC. It yields the protein CASSPYGGSAGANVLTF.

The genes are TRBV11-2 and TRBJ1-4; possibly TRBD1 for D (6 bases). Germline V CDR1 and CDR2: SGHAT, FQNNGV. Trimming removed 1 base from V and 7 bases from J, with 19 bases in between. The CDR3 is made up of 17 amino acids. The DNA for the CDR3 is TGTGCCAGCAGCTTAGCGTCAGGGGCCCCACAGGGTGAAAAACTGTTTTTT. Translated: CASSLASGAPQGEKLFF.

DNA for the CDR3: TGTGCCAGCAGTCTCGAGGGGATTTACGAGCAGTACTTC. Translated: CASSLEGIYEQYF. The chain uses TRBV6-1 and TRBJ2-7; D could derive from TRBD1 or TRBD2 (5 bases each). CDR3 length: 13 amino acids. CDR1 and CDR2 from the germline V gene are MNHNS and SASEGT. V was shortened by 5 bases and J by 4 bases, with 12 bases between the two germline ends.

For this clone: The sample carries other DNA sequences with the same CDR3. CDR3 protein: CASSLGQGAGDTQYF. The CDR3 nucleotides are TGCGCCAGCAGCCTGGGACAGGGGGCCGGAGATACGCAGTATTTT. V usage is TRBV5-1 and J usage is TRBJ2-3; 12 bases are a match to TRBD1. CDR3 size: 15 residues. V shed 4 bases and J 5 bases; nucleotides not matched to a gene: 5. Per the germline V gene, CDR1 is SGHRS and CDR2 is YFSETQ. Full variable domain (rest looked up from reference TRBV5-1 and TRBJ2-3): KAGVTQTPRYLIKTRGQQVTLSCSPISGHRSVSWYQQTPGQGLQFLFEYFSETQRNKGNFPGRFSGRQFSNSRSEMNVSTLELGDSALYLCASSLGQGAGDTQYFGPGTRLTVL.

The rearrangement joins TRBV4-3 to TRBJ2-1, with 9 bases aligning to TRBD1. The CDR3 runs 20 residues. Looked up from germline, CDR1 is LGHNA and CDR2 is YSLEER. Trimming took 0 bases from V and 0 from J; bases not matched to a gene: 12. In nucleotides, the CDR3 is TGCGCCAGCAGCCAAGATTACGGGACAGGGACCTTTAGCTCCTACAATGAGCAGTTCTTC. Residues: CASSQDYGTGTFSSYNEQFF.

The rearrangement joins TRBV18 to TRBJ1-6; D perhaps matches TRBD1 (5 bases). V lost 3 bases to trimming and J lost 7 bases, with 10 bases between them. The CDR3 totals 14 residues. Germline V gene sequence: CDR1 KGHSH, CDR2 LQKENI. CDR3: CASSPLGGNSPLHF. CDR3 coding DNA: TGTGCCAGCTCACCGTTGGGGGGAAATTCACCCCTCCACTTT.

This chain connects TRBV7-9 to TRBJ2-6; the D is unclear. Germline V CDR1 and CDR2: SEHNR, FQNEAQ (reference sequence). The length of the CDR3 is 16 residues. V lost 3 bases to trimming and J lost 1 base, with 10 bases between them. The CDR3 region has the DNA TGTGCCAGCAGCTTCAGTGTAGGTTCTGGGGCCAACGTCCTGACTTTC. It encodes CASSFSVGSGANVLTF.

This clone was picked up a small number of times. Other DNA sequences from this sample encode an identical CDR3 as well. This chain uses TRBV5-1 with TRBJ2-5, with D perhaps TRBD1 (6 bases). There are 14 residues in the CDR3. The germline V and J ends were trimmed by 2 bases and 0 bases, with 8 bases remaining between them. CDR1 and CDR2 from the germline V gene are SGHRS and YFSETQ. The CDR3 bases are TGCGCCAGCAGCTTCCGGACAGACCAAGAGACCCAGTACTTC. This sequence encodes CASSFRTDQETQYF.

This rearrangement joins TRBV5-4 to TRBJ2-7, with 12 nucleotides matching TRBD2. The CDR3 has 15 residues. Germline trimming cut 2 bases from V and 6 bases from J; bases unmatched to any gene: 6. Germline V gene lookup returns CDR1 SGHNT and CDR2 YYREEE (reference sequence). CDR3 loop: CASSLPSGGAGEQYF. The CDR3 coding sequence is TGTGCCAGCAGCTTACCTAGCGGGGGGGCGGGCGAGCAGTACTTC.